These T cell receptor beta chains were read from a single sample in a study of blood T cell repertoires in COVID-19. Method: immunoSEQ multiplex PCR; TCRdb's copy keeps in-frame clones and lacks some. This sample has more than 110,000 clones, with roughly four fifths found just once. The specimen sequenced was peripheral blood. Source of these receptors: a human donor in a cohort sampled during active COVID-19. The CDR3 runs from the conserved cysteine through the conserved F or W. The order of the fields is D gene, J gene, V gene, clone size, CDR3 protein, CDR3 DNA. D genes are given only for firm matches. Only some rows state a clone size, as once, few, many or a class for expanded clones.

TRBD2 TRBJ2-1 TRBV13 few CASSLRTSGGSSYNEQFF TGTGCCAGCAGCCTTAGGACTAGCGGGGGGTCTTCCTACAATGAGCAGTTCTTC
NA TRBJ1-6 TRBV9 NA CASSRENSPLHF TGTGCCAGCAGCCGAGAGAATTCACCCCTCCACTTT
TRBD1 TRBJ2-7 TRBV27 NA CASSFDRVAYEQYF TGTGCCAGCAGTTTTGACAGGGTGGCCTACGAGCAGTACTTC
TRBD1 TRBJ1-1 TRBV3-1/TRBV3-2 NA CASSLTGEAFF TGTGCCAGCAGCCTGACAGGGGAAGCTTTCTTT
NA TRBJ2-7 TRBV4-2 few CASSHNRDTTSYEQYF TGTGCCAGCAGCCATAACCGGGACACCACCTCCTACGAGCAGTACTTC
NA TRBJ2-1 TRBV11-2 NA CASSWTPLSSYNEQFF TGTGCCAGCAGCTGGACACCCTTGAGCTCCTACAATGAGCAGTTCTTC
NA TRBJ2-5 TRBV5-4 NA CASSLGPQETQYF TGTGCCAGCAGCTTGGGGCCCCAGGAGACCCAGTACTTC
TRBD2 TRBJ2-5 TRBV7-2 NA CASSIGTTRETQYF TGTGCCAGCAGCATTGGGACTACCAGAGAGACCCAGTACTTC
NA TRBJ2-1 TRBV23-1 NA CASSQPLAGGSGIEQFF TGCGCCAGCAGTCAGCCTCTTGCAGGGGGTAGCGGGATAGAGCAGTTCTTC
NA TRBJ2-7 TRBV11-3 few CASSLEAGDSYEQYF TGTGCCAGCAGCTTAGAGGCCGGGGATTCCTACGAGCAGTACTTC
NA TRBJ1-5 TRBV6-5 NA CASILAEPSNQPQHF NA
TRBD1 TRBJ1-1 TRBV28 once CASRPPGQEAFF TGTGCCAGCAGGCCCCCGGGACAGGAAGCTTTCTTT
TRBD2 TRBJ2-7 TRBV7-6 NA CASSVTSGGSYEQYF TGTGCCAGCAGCGTTACTAGCGGGGGGTCCTACGAGCAGTACTTC
NA TRBJ1-2 TRBV28 NA CASSTSDTVYGYTF TGTGCCAGCAGTACATCAGACACAGTCTATGGCTACACCTTC
NA TRBJ1-2 TRBV6-1 NA CASSELLTYGYTF TGTGCCAGCAGTGAATTGCTAACTTATGGCTACACCTTC
TRBD1 TRBJ1-1 TRBV5-1 NA CASSLAQGESEAFF TGCGCCAGCAGCTTGGCCCAGGGGGAGAGTGAAGCTTTCTTT
TRBD1 TRBJ2-3 TRBV27 NA CASSYPDRGDTQYF TGTGCCAGCAGTTACCCCGACAGGGGGGATACGCAGTATTTT
NA TRBJ2-3 TRBV28 NA CASSSGFSTDTQYF TGTGCCAGCAGTTCAGGGTTTAGCACAGATACGCAGTATTTT
NA TRBJ2-7 TRBV24-1 NA CATSDKKSDTSYEQYF TGTGCCACCAGTGACAAAAAATCGGACACATCCTACGAGCAGTACTTC
NA TRBJ1-1 TRBV3-1/TRBV3-2 once CASSPLGGNTEAFF TGTGCCAGCAGCCCCTTAGGGGGGAACACTGAAGCTTTCTTT
NA TRBJ2-2 TRBV5-4 NA CASSLEGARGELFF TGTGCCAGCAGCTTGGAAGGGGCAAGGGGGGAGCTGTTTTTT
TRBD2 TRBJ2-3 TRBV3-1/TRBV3-2 NA CASSHISGGPDTQYF TGTGCCAGCAGCCATATTAGCGGGGGGCCAGATACGCAGTATTTT
TRBD2 TRBJ2-1 TRBV27 once CASRRAGLSYNEQFF TGTGCCAGCAGGAGAGCGGGGCTCTCCTACAATGAGCAGTTCTTC
NA TRBJ1-6 TRBV27 NA CASTSRLRGSNSPLHF TGTGCCAGCACCTCTAGGCTAAGGGGCTCTAATTCACCCCTCCACTTT
TRBD2 TRBJ2-3 TRBV6-4 medium-sized CASSATGTSGADTQYF TGTGCCAGCAGCGCCACCGGGACTAGCGGAGCAGATACGCAGTATTTT
NA TRBJ1-2 TRBV12-3/TRBV12-4 NA CASSLRDDGYTF TGTGCCAGCAGTCTCCGGGATGATGGCTACACCTTC
TRBD1 TRBJ1-1 TRBV7-2 NA CASSSRDRDTEAFF TGTGCCAGCAGTTCCCGGGACAGGGACACTGAAGCTTTCTTT
NA TRBJ2-2 TRBV10-1 NA CASSVGRGAANTGELFF TGCGCCAGCAGTGTGGGACGGGGGGCAGCCAACACCGGGGAGCTGTTTTTT
NA TRBJ2-2 TRBV5-4 NA CASSGGGPETGELFF TGTGCCAGCAGCGGCGGGGGCCCGGAGACCGGGGAGCTGTTTTTT
NA TRBJ2-2 TRBV7-9 NA CASSYGANTGELFF TGTGCCAGCAGCTACGGAGCGAACACCGGGGAGCTGTTTTTT
NA TRBJ1-1 TRBV4-1 NA CASSLSGGPEAFF TGCGCCAGCAGCTTAAGCGGTGGTCCTGAAGCTTTCTTT
TRBD2 TRBJ2-3 TRBV6-4 few CASSEGAGGPSDTQYF TGTGCCAGCAGTGAAGGAGCGGGGGGCCCGTCGGATACGCAGTATTTT
TRBD1 TRBJ1-2 TRBV29-1 NA CSATGAPDYGYTF TGCAGCGCGACAGGGGCTCCCGACTATGGCTACACCTTC
NA TRBJ1-5 TRBV7-2 NA CASSLKALNQPQHF TGTGCCAGCAGCTTAAAAGCCCTCAATCAGCCCCAGCATTTT
NA TRBJ2-4 TRBV21-1 NA CASSEKGNGAPKNIQYF TGTGCCAGCAGCGAAAAGGGGAATGGGGCCCCCAAAAACATTCAGTACTTC
NA TRBJ1-1 TRBV5-1 NA CASSLRQNTEAFF TGCGCCAGCAGCTTGAGACAGAACACTGAAGCTTTCTTT
NA TRBJ2-3 TRBV7-9 NA CASSFTGSADTQYF TGTGCCAGCAGCTTTACGGGATCAGCAGATACGCAGTATTTT
NA TRBJ1-6 TRBV4-2 NA CASRRTENSPLHF TGTGCCAGCAGACGGACAGAAAATTCACCCCTCCACTTT
NA TRBJ1-1 TRBV15 NA CATAISLGDTEAFF TGTGCCACCGCCATATCCCTCGGGGACACTGAAGCTTTCTTT
TRBD2 TRBJ2-3 TRBV2 NA CAIIRDPAGADTQYF TGTGCCATCATCCGGGACCCTGCGGGGGCAGATACGCAGTATTTT
NA TRBJ1-5 TRBV24-1 NA CATSSQYSNQPQHF TGTGCCACCAGTTCACAGTATAGCAATCAGCCCCAGCATTTT
TRBD1 TRBJ2-3 TRBV19 NA CASSRYGTGDTDTQYF TGTGCCAGTAGTAGATACGGGACAGGGGACACAGATACGCAGTATTTT
NA TRBJ1-6 TRBV3-1/TRBV3-2 NA CASSPVQGTGNSPLHF TGTGCCAGCAGCCCGGTACAGGGAACAGGGAATTCACCCCTCCACTTT
TRBD1 TRBJ2-7 TRBV24-1 NA CATSDEGQGTHEQYF TGTGCCACCAGTGATGAGGGACAGGGGACCCACGAGCAGTACTTC
NA TRBJ1-2 TRBV18 NA CASSPGAPNYGYTF TGTGCCAGCTCACCAGGGGCCCCTAACTATGGCTACACCTTC
NA TRBJ2-5 TRBV4-1 NA CASTQDRSSPGETQYF TGCGCCAGCACCCAAGATCGGTCCTCTCCCGGAGAGACCCAGTACTTC
TRBD2 TRBJ2-3 TRBV3-1/TRBV3-2 NA CASSHLAGGADTQYF TGTGCCAGCAGCCATTTAGCGGGGGGGGCAGATACGCAGTATTTT
NA TRBJ1-6 TRBV7-3 NA CASSFRSGAGSPLHF TGTGCCAGCAGCTTTAGGTCAGGGGCAGGGTCACCCCTCCACTTT
TRBD1 TRBJ2-7 TRBV5-1 NA CASSLPGQDAYEQYF TGCGCCAGCAGCTTACCGGGACAGGACGCCTACGAGCAGTACTTC
NA TRBJ2-5 TRBV15 NA CATSRGGLQETQYF TGTGCCACCAGCAGAGGGGGGCTCCAAGAGACCCAGTACTTC